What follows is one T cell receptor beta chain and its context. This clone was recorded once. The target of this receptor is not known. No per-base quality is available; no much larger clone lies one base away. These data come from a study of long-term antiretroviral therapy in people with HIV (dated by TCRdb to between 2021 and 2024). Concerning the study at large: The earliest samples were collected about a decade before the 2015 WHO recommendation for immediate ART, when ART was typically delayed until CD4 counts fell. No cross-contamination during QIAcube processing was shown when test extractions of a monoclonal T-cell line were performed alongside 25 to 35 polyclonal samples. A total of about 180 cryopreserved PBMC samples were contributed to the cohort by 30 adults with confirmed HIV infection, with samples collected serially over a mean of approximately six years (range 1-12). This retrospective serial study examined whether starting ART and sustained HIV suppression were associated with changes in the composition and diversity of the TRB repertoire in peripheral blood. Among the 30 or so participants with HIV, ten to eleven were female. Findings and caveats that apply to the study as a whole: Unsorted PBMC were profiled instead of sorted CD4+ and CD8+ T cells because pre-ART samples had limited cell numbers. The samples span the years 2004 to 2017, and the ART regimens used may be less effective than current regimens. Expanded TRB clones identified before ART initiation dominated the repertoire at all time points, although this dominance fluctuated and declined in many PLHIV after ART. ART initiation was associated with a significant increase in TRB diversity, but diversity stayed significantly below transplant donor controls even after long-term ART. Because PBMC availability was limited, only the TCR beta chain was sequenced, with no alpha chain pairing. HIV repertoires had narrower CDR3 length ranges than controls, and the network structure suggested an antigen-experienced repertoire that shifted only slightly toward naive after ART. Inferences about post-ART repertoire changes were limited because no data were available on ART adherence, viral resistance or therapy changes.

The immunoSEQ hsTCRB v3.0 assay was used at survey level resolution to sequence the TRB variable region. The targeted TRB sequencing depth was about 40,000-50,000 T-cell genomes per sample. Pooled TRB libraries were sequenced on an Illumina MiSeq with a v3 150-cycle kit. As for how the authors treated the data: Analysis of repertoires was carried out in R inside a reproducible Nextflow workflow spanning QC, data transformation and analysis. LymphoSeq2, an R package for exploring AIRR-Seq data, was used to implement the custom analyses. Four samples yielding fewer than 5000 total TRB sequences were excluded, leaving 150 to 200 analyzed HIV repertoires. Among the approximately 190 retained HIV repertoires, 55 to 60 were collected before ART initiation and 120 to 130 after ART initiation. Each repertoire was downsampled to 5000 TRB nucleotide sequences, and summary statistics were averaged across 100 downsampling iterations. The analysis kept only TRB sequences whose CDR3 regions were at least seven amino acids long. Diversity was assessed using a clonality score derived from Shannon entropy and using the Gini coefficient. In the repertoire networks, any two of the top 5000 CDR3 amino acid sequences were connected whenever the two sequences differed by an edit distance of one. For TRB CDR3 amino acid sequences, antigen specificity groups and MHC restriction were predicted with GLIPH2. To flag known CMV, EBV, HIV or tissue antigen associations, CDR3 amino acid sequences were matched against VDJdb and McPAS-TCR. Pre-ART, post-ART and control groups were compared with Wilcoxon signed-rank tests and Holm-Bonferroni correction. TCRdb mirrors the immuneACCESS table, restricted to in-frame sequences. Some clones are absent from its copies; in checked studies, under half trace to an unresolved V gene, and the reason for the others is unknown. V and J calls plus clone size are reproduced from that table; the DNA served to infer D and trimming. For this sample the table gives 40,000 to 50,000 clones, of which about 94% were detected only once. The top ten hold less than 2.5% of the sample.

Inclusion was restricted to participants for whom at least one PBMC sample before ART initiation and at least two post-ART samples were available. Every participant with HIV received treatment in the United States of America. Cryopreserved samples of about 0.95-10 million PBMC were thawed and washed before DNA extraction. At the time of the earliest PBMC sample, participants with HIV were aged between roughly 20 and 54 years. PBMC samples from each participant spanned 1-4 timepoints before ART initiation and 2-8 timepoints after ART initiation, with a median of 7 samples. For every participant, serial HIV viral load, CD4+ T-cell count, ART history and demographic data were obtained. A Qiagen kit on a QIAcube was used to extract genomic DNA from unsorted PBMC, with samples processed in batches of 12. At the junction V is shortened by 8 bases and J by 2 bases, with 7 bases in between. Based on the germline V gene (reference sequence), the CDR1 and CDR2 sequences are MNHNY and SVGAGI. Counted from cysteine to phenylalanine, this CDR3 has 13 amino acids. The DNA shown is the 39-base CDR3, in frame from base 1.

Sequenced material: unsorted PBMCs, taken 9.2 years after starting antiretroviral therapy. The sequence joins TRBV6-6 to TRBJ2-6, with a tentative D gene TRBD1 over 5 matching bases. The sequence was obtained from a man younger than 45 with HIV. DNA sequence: TGTGCCAGCCAGGGCGCTGGGGCCAACGTCCTGACTTTC. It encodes CASQGAGANVLTF.